Presented here are 22 T cell receptor beta chains from one specimen sequenced in a study of T-cell memory formation after mild COVID-19 (dated by TCRdb to about 2021). Libraries were prepared through 5' RACE. TCRdb lists the instrument as Illumina NovaSeq 6000. TCRdb itself trimmed the public reads at Q25 with fastp, ran MiXCR and retained productive beta chains. CDR3 protein sequences are deduplicated, and each keeps its most common genes and DNA. The sample table shows 300,000 to 350,000 distinct CDR3 sequences, and over 11% are seen once. The biggest ten clones account for 21% of the sample. The specimen sequenced was PBMCs or a T cell subset sorted from them (not recorded which). The source is a man between 18 and 35 years old who had mild COVID-19 (a few samples of this study predate the infection). The sample titles of this study are shuffled in the database, so cell type and time point are left out; the donor was told from shared clones.

This chain uses TRBV6-5 with TRBJ1-1; D unclear. The V and J ends lost 6 bases and 0 bases respectively, with 11 bases between them. The germline V gene has CDR1 MNHEY and CDR2 SVGAGI. This CDR3 is built from 14 residues. The CDR3 spells CASRLGRLNTEAFF. As DNA, the CDR3 is TGTGCCAGCAGACTGGGCAGGTTGAACACTGAAGCTTTCTTT.

This clonotype appeared a few times. This rearrangement joins TRBV18 to TRBJ2-4; TRBD2 is a possible D gene (5 bases). Trimming left V 2 bases short and J 10 bases short, with 18 bases between. CDR3 length: 15 residues. The germline V gene encodes CDR1 KGHSH and CDR2 LQKENI. CDR3 amino acids: CASSPGNGGPGIQYF. The CDR3 region has the DNA TGTGCCAGCTCACCAGGGAATGGCGGACCGGGGATTCAGTACTTC.

This chain connects TRBV7-2 to TRBJ1-4; 9 positions match TRBD1. Germline assignment: CDR1 SGHTA and CDR2 FQGNSA. The CDR3 consists of 14 residues. V gave up 5 bases and J gave up 6 bases; unmatched junction bases: 4. The CDR3 spells CASSPDRGDEKLFF. CDR3 nucleotide sequence: TGTGCCAGCAGCCCGGACAGGGGAGATGAAAAACTGTTTTTT.

This clonotype was counted only a few times. The rearrangement links TRBV7-3 to TRBJ2-3, with D perhaps matching TRBD1 (5 bases). The ends were cut back, 4 bases at V and 4 bases at J, with 12 bases in the middle. The germline CDR1 and CDR2 sequences are SGHTA and FQGTGA. The length of the CDR3 is 14 residues. CDR3 nucleotide sequence: TGTGCCAGCAGCTCCCCAGGGCGTCCAGATACGCAGTATTTT. This translates into CASSSPGRPDTQYF.

This clonotype appeared many times. J is TRBJ1-1 and V is TRBV27; D gene ambiguous. Trimming left V 3 bases short and J 1 base short, with 6 bases between. The germline gives CDR1 MNHEY, CDR2 SMNVEV (reference sequence). CDR3 length: 13 residues. CDR3 sequence (DNA): TGTGCCAGCAGTTTGATGTCGAACACTGAAGCTTTCTTT. Translating gives CASSLMSNTEAFF.

Only a few counts were recorded for this clonotype. The V call is TRBV5-1, the J call TRBJ2-1, with TRBD1 matching 7 bases. This CDR3 is built from 14 residues. In germline, CDR1 is SGHRS, CDR2 YFSETQ. V trimming: 2 bases; J trimming: 5 bases; junction bases outside the gene matches: 4. The CDR3 spells CASSLGDRHNEQFF. For the CDR3, the DNA is TGCGCCAGCAGCTTAGGGGACAGACACAATGAGCAGTTCTTC. Based on the CDR3 plus reference TRBV5-1 and TRBJ2-1, the full variable domain is KAGVTQTPRYLIKTRGQQVTLSCSPISGHRSVSWYQQTPGQGLQFLFEYFSETQRNKGNFPGRFSGRQFSNSRSEMNVSTLELGDSALYLCASSLGDRHNEQFFGPGTRLTVL.

This clonotype has a count of ten or more. This rearrangement joins TRBV3-1 to TRBJ2-2; 8 bases are a match to TRBD1. The CDR3 runs to 15 residues. Germline CDR1 reads LGHDT; CDR2 reads YNNKEL (reference sequence). The V segment lost 4 bases and the J segment 5 bases; nucleotides outside the gene matches: 6. In DNA, the CDR3 is TGTGCCAGCAGCCCCAGGGGGCCAGGGACCGGGGAGCTGTTTTTT. It encodes CASSPRGPGTGELFF.

This clonotype has only a few counts. The chain combines TRBV20-1 with TRBJ1-1, with 9 nucleotides matching TRBD1. The CDR3 runs to 15 residues. Germline V gene lookup returns CDR1 DFQATT and CDR2 SNEGSKA (reference sequence). The ends lost 0 bases at V and 1 base at J; junction bases unmatched: 3. CDR3 sequence: CSARDPGQGNTEAFF. CDR3 DNA: TGCAGTGCTAGAGATCCGGGACAGGGGAACACTGAAGCTTTCTTT.

This clonotype was counted ten times or more. This chain uses TRBV15 with TRBJ2-7; a weak D match, TRBD2 (5 bases). Germline V gene data show CDR1 as LNHNV and CDR2 as YYDKDF (reference sequence). The CDR3 has 15 residues. The germline V and J ends were trimmed by 3 bases and 7 bases, with 19 bases remaining between them. The CDR3: CATSREVRGLGEQYF. For the CDR3, the DNA is TGTGCCACCAGCAGGGAGGTCCGAGGACTTGGGGAGCAGTACTTC.

The CDR3 DNA reads as TGTGCCAGCAGTTCAGGGTGGGATACGCAGTATTTT. Translating it yields CASSSGWDTQYF. The chain combines TRBV11-2 with TRBJ2-3, with D perhaps matching TRBD1 (5 bases). CDR3 length: 12 amino acids. CDR1 and CDR2 (germline): SGHAT, FQNNGV. The ends were cut back, 6 bases at V and 6 bases at J, with 10 bases in the middle.

This clonotype occurred a few times. The CDR3 sequence: CASSREVSGTAEKLFF. The CDR3, as DNA: TGTGCCAGCAGCCGAGAGGTTTCCGGGACAGCCGAAAAACTGTTTTTT. The chain joins TRBV3-1 to TRBJ1-4; TRBD1 agrees at 7 bases. The CDR3 covers 16 residues. Trimming took 4 bases from V and 8 from J; bases not matched to a gene: 13. Germline CDR1 is LGHDT and CDR2 is YNNKEL (reference sequence).

Judged by abundance, this clonotype is medium-sized (0.01 to 0.1%). The chain is built from TRBV7-6 and TRBJ2-3; no definite D call. Germline V gene sequence: CDR1 SGHVS, CDR2 FNYEAQ. V gave up 4 bases and J gave up 0 bases, with 5 bases separating them. This CDR3 has 13 residues. The chain's CDR3 is CASSYTSTDTQYF. In nucleotides, the CDR3 is TGTGCCAGCAGCTACACTAGCACAGATACGCAGTATTTT.

This clonotype was found a few times. V and J are TRBV7-2 and TRBJ1-3; D is possibly TRBD1 (5 bases). Germline V lookup: CDR1 SGHTA, CDR2 FQGNSA. There are 16 residues in the CDR3. V lost 4 bases to trimming and J lost 0 bases, with 13 bases between them. CDR3 sequence (DNA): TGTGCCAGCAGCTCCTTGGGACGGATCTCTGGAAACACCATATATTTT. Translating gives CASSSLGRISGNTIYF.

This clonotype was detected only a few times. This chain links TRBV27 with TRBJ1-6; TRBD1 matches at 8 bases. This CDR3 has 13 amino acids. The trim removed 5 bases at V and 10 bases at J, leaving 4 bases unmatched. The germline V gene has CDR1 MNHEY and CDR2 SMNVEV (reference sequence). The CDR3 nucleotides read TGTGCCAGCAGTCGGACAGGGCAATCACCCCTCCACTTT. Encoded protein: CASSRTGQSPLHF.

This clonotype was observed a few times. The CDR3, as DNA: TGTGCCAGCAGTTTCTCGGTCAGCTCCTACAATGAGCAGTTCTTC. It codes for CASSFSVSSYNEQFF. The rearrangement joins TRBV27 to TRBJ2-1; D is uncertain. Germline CDR1 MNHEY, CDR2 SMNVEV (reference sequence). This CDR3 region has 15 residues. The germline V and J ends were trimmed by 3 bases and 0 bases, with 9 bases remaining between them.

V and J are TRBV7-3 and TRBJ2-6; D may be TRBD1 or TRBD2 (6 bases each). The CDR3 totals 16 residues. The V gene's germline CDR1 is SGHTA and CDR2 FQGTGA. Between the trimmed V and J ends, which lost 5 bases and 2 bases, there was a span of 13 bases. CDR3 nucleotides: TGTGCCAGCAGCCCCTGGGGGGCAACTGGGGCCAACGTCCTGACTTTC. Translation: CASSPWGATGANVLTF.

This clonotype has more than one count but fewer than ten. The chain carries TRBV19 and TRBJ2-1; TRBD1 might be the D (6 bases). Deletions cut 5 bases from V and 7 bases from J, with 12 bases between. The CDR3 runs to 13 residues. Germline CDR1 reads LNHDA; CDR2 reads SQIVND (reference sequence). CDR3 in DNA: TGTGCCAGTAGTCTGGGGGCATCAAATGAGCAGTTCTTC. This codes for CASSLGASNEQFF.

This clonotype was seen once. This rearrangement joins TRBV7-2 to TRBJ2-3; D may be TRBD1 (6 bases). Germline values: CDR1 SGHTA, CDR2 FQGNSA. This CDR3 spans 18 amino acids. V was clipped by 3 bases and J by 6 bases, with 25 bases between them. The CDR3 coding sequence is TGTGCCAGCAGCTTGGGGGCGCGGTCGTTGGGGTCGTCTGATACGCAGTATTTT. Protein product: CASSLGARSLGSSDTQYF.

V gene TRBV7-2 combines with J gene TRBJ2-3; the match to TRBD2 covers 12 bases. CDR1 SGHTA and CDR2 FQGNSA come from the germline V gene. CDR3 size: 20 residues. V lost 2 bases to trimming and J lost 0 bases; unmatched junction nucleotides: 12. For the CDR3, the DNA is TGTGCCAGCAGCTTATATATAGGCCTAGCGGGGGGGCCTAGCACAGATACGCAGTATTTT. This translates into CASSLYIGLAGGPSTDTQYF.

The chain joins TRBV5-1 to TRBJ2-1; maybe TRBD1 (5 bases). Trimming pared 0 bases from V and 6 bases from J, leaving 10 bases between. The CDR3 loop spans 14 amino acids. From germline, CDR1 is SGHRS and CDR2 YFSETQ. CDR3 residues: CASSLVQGSNEQFF. The CDR3 DNA reads TGCGCCAGCAGCTTGGTGCAGGGAAGCAATGAGCAGTTCTTC.

This clonotype was seen more than once but under ten times. This sequence joins TRBV5-1 and TRBJ2-3; no clear D gene. The CDR3 runs 12 residues. CDR1 is SGHRS, CDR2 YFSETQ, per germline. V was pared by 2 bases and J by 4 bases, with 5 bases between. For the CDR3, the DNA is TGCGCCAGCAGCTTTCCGGCAGATACGCAGTATTTT. It yields the protein CASSFPADTQYF.

The CDR3 nucleotides are TGCAGTGCGGGGATAGCGGGGGCCAAAAACATTCAGTACTTC. This sequence encodes CSAGIAGAKNIQYF. The V and J genes are TRBV20-1 and TRBJ2-4, with 8 nucleotides matching TRBD2. CDR1 is DFQATT and CDR2 is SNEGSKA in the germline V gene (reference sequence). With V trimmed by 6 bases and J by 1 base, 5 bases remained unmatched. The CDR3 extends over 14 amino acids.